The 13 T cell receptor beta chains below all came from one sample that was sequenced in a study of T cells in localized non-small cell lung cancer. The table came from immunoSEQ multiplex PCR; TCRdb's copy has only in-frame clones and leaves some out. This table holds 40,000 to 60,000 clones, about four fifths found once. This specimen was peripheral blood mononuclear cells, taken before any cancer treatment. The receptors here all came from a man aged 40 to 70 with stage III lung adenocarcinoma.

This clone is medium-sized. The chain combines TRBV6-5 with TRBJ2-6, with D uncertain. Germline-derived CDR1 and CDR2 are MNHEY and SVGAGI. Trimming stripped 0 bases from V and 0 bases from J, with 6 bases between. The CDR3 has 16 residues. CDR3 residues: CASSYSEDSGANVLTF. Here the CDR3 DNA reads TGTGCCAGCAGTTACTCTGAGGACTCTGGGGCCAACGTCCTGACTTTC.

V is TRBV19 and J is TRBJ2-5; the match to TRBD2 covers 8 bases. Per the germline V gene, CDR1 is LNHDA and CDR2 is SQIVND (reference sequence). The ends lost 6 bases at V and 4 bases at J; junction bases unmatched: 7. The CDR3 extends over 14 amino acids. CDR3 sequence (DNA): TGTGCCAGTAGCCGGACCGGGGGGGGAGAGACCCAGTACTTC. Translation: CASSRTGGGETQYF. Full variable domain (missing parts from reference TRBV19 and TRBJ2-5): DGGITQSPKYLFRKEGQNVTLSCEQNLNHDAMYWYRQDPGQGLRLIYYSQIVNDFQKGDIAEGYSVSREKKESFPLTVTSAQKNPTAFYLCASSRTGGGETQYFGPGTRLLVL.

This chain connects TRBV9 to TRBJ2-1; 7 nucleotides align to TRBD1. Germline V lookup: CDR1 SGDLS, CDR2 YYNGEE. Losses at the gene ends were 6 bases for V and 5 bases for J; bases not matched to a gene: 11. The CDR3 extends over 15 amino acids. CDR3 amino acids: CASTPKGDSHNEQFF. The DNA for the CDR3 is TGTGCCAGCACCCCTAAGGGGGACAGCCACAATGAGCAGTTCTTC. The full variable domain, its missing parts supplied by reference TRBV9 and TRBJ2-1, is DSGVTQTPKHLITATGQRVTLRCSPRSGDLSVYWYQQSLDQGLQFLIQYYNGEERAKGNILERFSAQQFPDLHSELNLSSLELGDSALYFCASTPKGDSHNEQFFGPGTRLTVL.

The CDR3 sequence: CASSYVLADYEQYF. As DNA, the CDR3 is TGTGCCAGCAGTTACGTCTTAGCGGATTACGAGCAGTACTTC. The chain employs TRBV6-5 and TRBJ2-7, with a tentative D call TRBD2 (6 bases). V lost 2 bases and J lost 4, with 12 bases in between. CDR3 length equals 14 residues. Looked up from germline, CDR1 is MNHEY and CDR2 is SVGAGI.

This rearrangement joins TRBV5-1 to TRBJ2-3; D is possibly TRBD1 (6 bases). Trimming left V 4 bases short and J 2 bases short, with 14 bases between. In germline, CDR1 is SGHRS, CDR2 YFSETQ. The CDR3 length is 15 residues. The CDR3 DNA is TGCGCCAGCAGCATACGACAGGCGAACACAGATACGCAGTATTTT. Translation: CASSIRQANTDTQYF.

The rearrangement links TRBV29-1 to TRBJ2-1; 8 bases are a match to TRBD1. Germline CDR1 reads SQVTM; CDR2 reads ANQGSEA. After removal of 0 bases from V and 9 bases from J, the junction contained 13 bases not matched to a gene. This CDR3 region has 16 residues. The CDR3 spells CSVEDEMTGDLVEQFF. CDR3 in DNA: TGCAGCGTTGAAGACGAGATGACAGGGGATCTGGTTGAGCAGTTCTTC.

The CDR3: CATGEGAYNEQFF. For the CDR3, the DNA is TGTGCCACCGGCGAGGGGGCTTACAATGAGCAGTTCTTC. V and J are TRBV15 and TRBJ2-1; TRBD1 aligns across 7 bases. CDR1 LNHNV and CDR2 YYDKDF come from the germline V gene (reference sequence). The CDR3 contains 13 residues. V lost 8 bases and J lost 4; bases outside the gene matches: 5.

The rearrangement links TRBV10-1 to TRBJ2-2; D gene unclear. The V end was cut by 6 bases, the J end by 1 base, with 9 bases between. This CDR3 spans 14 amino acids. Germline CDR1 reads WNHNN; CDR2 reads SYGVQD (reference sequence). For the CDR3, the DNA is TGCGCCAGCAGCCTGGCCCGGAACACCGGGGAGCTGTTTTTT. It yields the protein CASSLARNTGELFF.

V usage is TRBV29-1 and J usage is TRBJ2-7, with 8 positions matching TRBD1. Germline CDR1 is SQVTM and CDR2 is ANQGSEA. The CDR3 contains 15 residues. V lost 2 bases to trimming and J lost 2 bases; unmatched junction nucleotides: 8. CDR3 loop: CSVEFAVTGAYEQYF. The CDR3 DNA is TGCAGCGTTGAATTCGCTGTGACAGGGGCCTACGAGCAGTACTTC.

The chain employs TRBV19 and TRBJ2-7; D gene uncertain. The CDR3 is 12 amino acids. CDR1 LNHDA and CDR2 SQIVND come from the germline V gene (reference sequence). The ends were cut back, 4 bases at V and 2 bases at J, with 6 bases in the middle. The CDR3 DNA sequence: TGTGCCAGTAGTAGGACCGCCTACGAGCAGTACTTC. Encoded protein: CASSRTAYEQYF.

The genes are TRBV2 and TRBJ2-2; TRBD1 matches at 7 bases. This CDR3 has 13 residues. V dropped 6 bases and J dropped 5; count of bases not matched to a gene: 3. Per germline, CDR1 SNHLY and CDR2 FYNNEI. The CDR3 protein is CASSEQGTGELFF. The CDR3 bases are TGTGCCAGCAGCGAACAGGGGACCGGGGAGCTGTTTTTT.

The genes are TRBV11-3 and TRBJ2-3, with 7 bases matching TRBD2. CDR1 SGHNT and CDR2 YENEEA come from the germline V gene. CDR3 size: 15 residues. J lost 1 base, V lost 5 bases, and 6 bases had no gene match. CDR3 DNA sequence: TGTGCCAGCAGCCCTAGCGGACCTCGCACAGATACGCAGTATTTT. It is translated as CASSPSGPRTDTQYF.

The rearrangement joins TRBV5-4 to TRBJ2-1; 13 nucleotides agree with TRBD2. The CDR3 covers 17 residues. The V and J ends lost 5 bases and 0 bases, in that order; junction bases with no gene match: 5. Germline CDR1 SGHNT, CDR2 YYREEE (reference sequence). CDR3 protein: CASRPGTSGVSYNEQFF. The CDR3 DNA reads TGTGCCAGCAGACCCGGGACTAGCGGGGTCTCCTACAATGAGCAGTTCTTC.